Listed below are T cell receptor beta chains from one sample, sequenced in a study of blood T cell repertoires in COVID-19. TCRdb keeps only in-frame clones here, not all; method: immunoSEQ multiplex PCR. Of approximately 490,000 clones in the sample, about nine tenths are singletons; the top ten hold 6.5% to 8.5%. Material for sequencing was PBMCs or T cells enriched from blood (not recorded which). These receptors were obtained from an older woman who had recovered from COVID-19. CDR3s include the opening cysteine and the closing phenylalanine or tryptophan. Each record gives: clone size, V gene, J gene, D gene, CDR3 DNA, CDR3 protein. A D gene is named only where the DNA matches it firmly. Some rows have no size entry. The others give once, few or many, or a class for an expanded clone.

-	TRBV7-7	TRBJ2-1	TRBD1	TGTGCTAGCAGCTTAACACAGGGGGCTGCGAATGAGCAGTTCTTC	CASSLTQGAANEQFF
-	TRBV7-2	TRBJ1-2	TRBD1	TGTGCCAGCAGCACCTACAGGGGGGGCTACACCTTC	CASSTYRGGYTF
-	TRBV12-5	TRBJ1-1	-	TGTGCTAGTGGTTCCCTTGACAGAAGCGAGGCTGAAGCTTTCTTT	CASGSLDRSEAEAFF
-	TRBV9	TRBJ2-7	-	TGTGCCAGCAGCAAGGGACTTCCCGGGTACGAGCAGTACTTC	CASSKGLPGYEQYF
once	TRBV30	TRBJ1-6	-	TGTGCCTGGGGGGATTCTCAGGGGAGCTATAATTCACCCCTCCACTTT	CAWGDSQGSYNSPLHF
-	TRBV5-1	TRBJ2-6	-	TGCGCCAGCAGCGAGGGAACTGGGGCCAACGTCCTGACTTTC	CASSEGTGANVLTF
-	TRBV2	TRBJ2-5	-	TGTGCCAGCAGTGAAGGGGACTTCCAAGAGACCCAGTACTTC	CASSEGDFQETQYF
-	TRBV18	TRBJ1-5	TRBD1	TGTGCCAGCTCAAGTGGGACAGGGGGCGATAGCAATCAGCCCCAGCATTTT	CASSSGTGGDSNQPQHF
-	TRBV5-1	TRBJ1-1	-	TGCGCCAGCAGCTCACGGACCGGAGGGGTCACTGAAGCTTTCTTT	CASSSRTGGVTEAFF
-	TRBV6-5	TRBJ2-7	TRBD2	TGTGCCAGCAGAAGACTAGCGAACTACGAGCAGTACTTC	CASRRLANYEQYF
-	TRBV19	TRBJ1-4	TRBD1	TGTGCCAGTAGTTCGGGACAGTTAAATGAAAAACTGTTTTTT	CASSSGQLNEKLFF
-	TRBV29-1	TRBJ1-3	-	TGCAGCGCCGTCGGGGTTTCCTCTGGAAACACCATATATTTT	CSAVGVSSGNTIYF
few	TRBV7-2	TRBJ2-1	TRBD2	TGTGCCAGCAGCCTAGGGACCTCTAGCGGGGTCTTTGAGCAGTTCTTC	CASSLGTSSGVFEQFF
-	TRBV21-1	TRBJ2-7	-	TGTGCCAGCAGCAAAGTGGAGAGACCCACCTCCTTGGACGAGCAGTACTTC	CASSKVERPTSLDEQYF
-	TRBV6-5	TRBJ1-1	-	TGTGCCAGCAGTTTAGTACAGGTGAACACTGAAGCTTTCTTT	CASSLVQVNTEAFF
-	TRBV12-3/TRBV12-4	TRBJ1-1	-	TGTGCCAGCAGTTTAGCGCAGGCAGTTGCTTTCTTT	CASSLAQAVAFF
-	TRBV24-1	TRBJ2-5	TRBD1	TGTGCCACCAGTTCAGACAGGGACCTCCAAGAGACCCAGTACTTC	CATSSDRDLQETQYF